This T cell receptor (beta chain) was recorded in a study of shared clonotypes between healthy human individuals. This table comes from immunoSEQ multiplex PCR, and its TCRdb copy is limited to in-frame clones, with some not included. Of more than 200,000 clones in the sample, approximately 70% were seen once. This CDR3 has 14 amino acids. Trimming left V 1 base short and J 1 base short, with 4 bases between. CDR1 SGHAT and CDR2 FQNNGV come from the germline V gene. The chain recombines TRBV11-2 with TRBJ2-2, with D unresolved. The receptor's source is a man aged 25 to 40 in good health. Sequencing used memory CD4+ T cells sorted from blood. Noted subset: CD45RA-negative fraction. CDR3 sequence reads: CASSLVRNTGELFF. The CDR3 DNA sequence: TGTGCCAGCAGCTTAGTTCGGAACACCGGGGAGCTGTTTTTT. The whole variable domain, filled in from reference TRBV11-2 and TRBJ2-2, reads EAGVAQSPRYKIIEKRQSVAFWCNPISGHATLYWYQQILGQGPKLLIQFQNNGVVDDSQLPKDRFSAERLKGVDSTLKIQPAKLEDSAVYLCASSLVRNTGELFFGEGSRLTVL.